Listed here are 18 T cell receptor beta chains from one sample, sequenced in a study of CD8+CD57+ T cells in acquired aplastic anemia. For sequencing, patients were chosen who had shown expansion of CD8+CD57+ cells by flow cytometry. According to the study, genomic DNA was the template for TCR beta VDJ and CDR3 profiling. TCRdb reprocessed the reads via MiXCR and lists one record per CDR3 protein. The table records about 200,000 distinct CDR3 sequences, almost 50% of them present only once. Sequenced input: sorted CD4+, CD8+, or CD8+CD57+ T cells (not recorded which) from PBMCs. The receptors were gathered from a human donor with aplastic anemia.

This clonotype has at least ten counts. V is TRBV7-9 and J is TRBJ2-2, with D perhaps TRBD1 (6 bases). Germline lookup yields CDR1 SEHNR and CDR2 FQNEAQ (reference sequence). The CDR3 length is 15 residues. Trimming pared 4 bases from V and 5 bases from J, leaving 14 bases between. The CDR3: CASSSPGHLTGELFF. Here the CDR3 DNA reads TGTGCCAGCAGCTCACCGGGACACTTGACCGGGGAGCTGTTTTTT.

The V gene is TRBV24-1, the J gene TRBJ1-6; 7 positions match TRBD1. This CDR3 region has 14 residues. Losses at the gene ends were 5 bases for V and 7 bases for J; bases not matched to a gene: 4. Germline lookup yields CDR1 KGHDR and CDR2 SFDVKD. CDR3 amino acids: CATSGQGVNSPLHF. The CDR3 DNA sequence: TGTGCCACCAGTGGGCAGGGGGTAAATTCACCCCTCCACTTT.

This clonotype occurred many times. The CDR3 here is CASSQGPGMNTEAFF. The CDR3 DNA sequence: TGCGCCAGCAGCCAAGGCCCAGGGATGAACACTGAAGCTTTCTTT. The V gene is TRBV4-1, the J gene TRBJ1-1, with a possible D match to TRBD1 (5 bases). The V gene's germline CDR1 is MGHRA and CDR2 YSYEKL. The CDR3 is made up of 15 amino acids. V was cut by 1 base and J by 0 bases, with 9 bases left in between.

DNA for the CDR3: TGCGCCAGCAGCCAAGATCCCAGCAGGGGTGAGACCCAGTACTTC. Its translation is CASSQDPSRGETQYF. The chain links TRBV5-1 to TRBJ2-5, with a possible D match to TRBD1 (6 bases). Germline V lookup: CDR1 SGHRS, CDR2 YFSETQ. Trimming removed 4 bases at V and 5 bases at J, with 18 bases between. The CDR3 spans 15 residues.

Many counts were recorded for this clonotype. The V gene is TRBV6-6, the J gene TRBJ1-5; 7 bases align to TRBD1. This CDR3 spans 14 amino acids. V trimming: 7 bases; J trimming: 4 bases; junction bases outside the gene matches: 7. Germline V gene sequence: CDR1 MNHNY, CDR2 SVGAGI (reference sequence). The CDR3 DNA follows: TGTGCCAGCACAGGGGGTAGATCGAATCAGCCCCAGCATTTT. Protein sequence: CASTGGRSNQPQHF.

The chain uses TRBV10-3 and TRBJ1-2, with D unclear. The V gene's germline CDR1 is ENHRY and CDR2 SYGVKD. V gave up 6 bases and J gave up 2 bases, with 13 bases separating them. The CDR3 is 14 amino acids. The CDR3 is CAIRGYALNYGYTF. The CDR3 region has the DNA TGTGCCATCAGAGGGTACGCCCTCAACTATGGCTACACCTTC.

This chain links TRBV20-1 with TRBJ1-4; maybe TRBD1 (6 bases). This CDR3 contains 18 residues. Germline CDR1 DFQATT, CDR2 SNEGSKA (reference sequence). V was clipped by 0 bases and J by 0 bases, with 17 bases between them. Here the CDR3 reads CSARDLLTGYATNEKLFF. CDR3 coding DNA: TGCAGTGCTAGAGACCTATTGACAGGATATGCAACTAATGAAAAACTGTTTTTT.

The V call is TRBV19, the J call TRBJ1-2; 10 bases are a match to TRBD1. This CDR3 has 14 amino acids. Losses at the gene ends were 2 bases for V and 5 bases for J; bases not matched to a gene: 2. Per the germline V gene, CDR1 is LNHDA and CDR2 is SQIVND (reference sequence). The CDR3 DNA sequence: TGTGCCAGTAGTATAAAGGGACAGGGGTATGGCTACACCTTC. Protein product: CASSIKGQGYGYTF.

This chain joins TRBV10-3 and TRBJ2-7, with D perhaps assigned TRBD1 or TRBD2 (6 bases each). The V end lost 8 bases, the J end lost 1 base, and 15 bases lay between the germline ends. The germline gives CDR1 ENHRY, CDR2 SYGVKD. CDR3 length: 14 residues. The CDR3 reads CAIGGTRGSYEQYF. CDR3 DNA: TGTGCCATCGGAGGGACAAGGGGATCCTACGAGCAGTACTTC.

The J gene is TRBJ1-4, the V gene TRBV3-1; tentatively, D is TRBD1 (6 bases). This CDR3 comprises 16 residues. The V end was cut by 4 bases, the J end by 3 bases, with 15 bases between. Germline CDR1 reads LGHDT; CDR2 reads YNNKEL (reference sequence). The CDR3, as DNA: TGTGCCAGCAGCCGCCGGTTGGGGGCGGCTAATGAAAAACTGTTTTTT. As protein: CASSRRLGAANEKLFF.

The gene calls are TRBV7-2 and TRBJ1-6; 9 positions match TRBD1. The CDR3 extends over 13 amino acids. In germline, CDR1 is SGHTA, CDR2 FQGNSA. V lost 6 bases, J lost 8 bases, and 2 bases stayed unmatched. CDR3 sequence (DNA): TGTGCCAGCAGGAGGGACAGGGATTCACCCCTCCACTTT. Encoded protein: CASRRDRDSPLHF. Together with reference TRBV7-2 and TRBJ1-6, the CDR3 gives the full variable domain: GAGVSQSPSNKVTEKGKDVELRCDPISGHTALYWYRQSLGQGLEFLIYFQGNSAPDKSGLPSDRFSAERTGGSVSTLTIQRTQQEDSAVYLCASRRDRDSPLHFGNGTRLTVT.

This clonotype was observed a few times. This chain uses TRBV6-4 with TRBJ2-1; the match to TRBD2 covers 8 bases. The CDR3 extends over 14 amino acids. Germline lookup yields CDR1 MRHNA and CDR2 SNTAGT. V was pared by 5 bases and J by 5 bases, with 5 bases of the junction left unmatched. This CDR3 reads CASSPPGGDNEQFF. The CDR3 region has the DNA TGTGCCAGCAGTCCGCCCGGGGGGGACAATGAGCAGTTCTTC.

This clonotype came up many times. The CDR3 DNA reads TGCGCCAGCAGCGAAGGACTAGCGGGGGGGCTGGAGACCCAGTACTTC. The encoded protein is CASSEGLAGGLETQYF. The chain recombines TRBV5-1 with TRBJ2-5; 15 bases match TRBD2. The V segment lost 4 bases and the J segment 5 bases; nucleotides outside the gene matches: 6. This CDR3 is 16 amino acids long. Germline V CDR1 and CDR2: SGHRS, YFSETQ. The variable domain in full, with the rest retrieved from reference TRBV5-1 and TRBJ2-5, is KAGVTQTPRYLIKTRGQQVTLSCSPISGHRSVSWYQQTPGQGLQFLFEYFSETQRNKGNFPGRFSGRQFSNSRSEMNVSTLELGDSALYLCASSEGLAGGLETQYFGPGTRLLVL.

This clonotype showed up many times. The CDR3 nucleotides read TGTGCCAGCAGCCTACGGGGCACCGGGGAGCTGTTTTTT. Translated: CASSLRGTGELFF. The chain combines TRBV6-5 with TRBJ2-2, with D possibly matching TRBD2 (5 bases). The ends were cut back, 6 bases at V and 4 bases at J, with 9 bases in the middle. From germline, CDR1 is MNHEY and CDR2 SVGAGI. This CDR3 region has 13 residues.

V and J are TRBV11-2 and TRBJ2-7; D remains unclear. Germline V gene sequence: CDR1 SGHAT, CDR2 FQNNGV. V lost 5 bases and J lost 7, with 9 bases in between. The CDR3 length is 11 residues. The CDR3 DNA sequence: TGTGCCAGCAGCCTTTACAATGAGCAGTACTTC. Its protein product is CASSLYNEQYF.

This clonotype appeared a few times. The chain recombines TRBV3-1 with TRBJ2-1; D is unresolved. Germline V gene data show CDR1 as LGHDT and CDR2 as YNNKEL (reference sequence). This CDR3 has 12 residues. V lost 1 base to trimming and J lost 6 bases, with 4 bases between them. The CDR3 reads CASSQVSNEQFF. CDR3 sequence (DNA): TGTGCCAGCAGCCAAGTTTCCAATGAGCAGTTCTTC.

This clonotype was recorded at least ten times. This chain connects TRBV3-1 to TRBJ2-6; 9 bases are a match to TRBD2. J gave up 3 bases and V 2 bases, and 2 bases lay outside the gene matches. The CDR3 length is 16 residues. Germline assignment: CDR1 LGHDT and CDR2 YNNKEL (reference sequence). CDR3 amino acids: CASSQLSGSGANVLTF. The CDR3 DNA reads as TGTGCCAGCAGCCAACTTAGCGGGAGTGGGGCCAACGTCCTGACTTTC.

The chain uses TRBV12-3 or TRBV12-4 and TRBJ1-3, with unresolved D. The CDR3 is 11 amino acids. V was clipped by 7 bases and J by 4 bases, with 5 bases between them. The CDR3, as DNA: TGTGCCAGCAACGAAGGAAACACCATATATTTT. This codes for CASNEGNTIYF.